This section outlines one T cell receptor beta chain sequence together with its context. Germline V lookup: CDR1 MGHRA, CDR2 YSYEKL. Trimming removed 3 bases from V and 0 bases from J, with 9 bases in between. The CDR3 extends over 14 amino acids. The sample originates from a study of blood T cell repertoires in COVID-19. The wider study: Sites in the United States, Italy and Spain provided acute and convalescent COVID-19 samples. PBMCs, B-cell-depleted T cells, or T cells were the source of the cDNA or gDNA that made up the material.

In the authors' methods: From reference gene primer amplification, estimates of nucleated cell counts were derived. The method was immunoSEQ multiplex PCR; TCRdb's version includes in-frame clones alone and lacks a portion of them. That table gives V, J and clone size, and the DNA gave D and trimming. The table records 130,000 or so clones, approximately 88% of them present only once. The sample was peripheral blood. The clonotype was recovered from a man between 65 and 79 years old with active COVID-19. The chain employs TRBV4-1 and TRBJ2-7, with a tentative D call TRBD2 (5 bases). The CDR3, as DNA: TGCGCCAGCAGCCACCCCCGGGGCTCCTACGAGCAGTACTTC. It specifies CASSHPRGSYEQYF.